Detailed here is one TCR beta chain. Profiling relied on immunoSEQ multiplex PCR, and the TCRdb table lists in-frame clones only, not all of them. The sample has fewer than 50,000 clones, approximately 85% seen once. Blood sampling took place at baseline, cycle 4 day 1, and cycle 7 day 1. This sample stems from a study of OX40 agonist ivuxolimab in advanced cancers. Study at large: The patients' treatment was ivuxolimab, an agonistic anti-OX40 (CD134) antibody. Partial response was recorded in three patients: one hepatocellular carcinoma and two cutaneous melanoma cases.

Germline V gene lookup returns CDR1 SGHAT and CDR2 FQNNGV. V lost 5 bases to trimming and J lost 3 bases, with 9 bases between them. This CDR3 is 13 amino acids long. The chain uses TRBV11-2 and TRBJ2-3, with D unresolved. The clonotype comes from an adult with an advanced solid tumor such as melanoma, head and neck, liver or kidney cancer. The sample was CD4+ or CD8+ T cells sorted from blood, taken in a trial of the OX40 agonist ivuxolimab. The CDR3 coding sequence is TGTGCCAGCAGCATAGCCGGGACAGATACGCAGTATTTT. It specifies CASSIAGTDTQYF.